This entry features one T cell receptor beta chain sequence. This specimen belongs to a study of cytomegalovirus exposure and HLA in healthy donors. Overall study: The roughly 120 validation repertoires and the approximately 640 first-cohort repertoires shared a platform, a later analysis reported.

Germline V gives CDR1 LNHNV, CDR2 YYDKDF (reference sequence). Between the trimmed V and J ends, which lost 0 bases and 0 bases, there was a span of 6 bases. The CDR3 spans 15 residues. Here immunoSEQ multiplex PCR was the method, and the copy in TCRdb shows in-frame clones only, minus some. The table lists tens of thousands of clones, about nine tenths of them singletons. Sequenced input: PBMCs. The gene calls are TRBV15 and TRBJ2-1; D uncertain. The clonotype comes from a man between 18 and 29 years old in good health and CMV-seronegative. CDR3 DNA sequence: TGTGCCACCAGCAGAGAACTATTCTCCTACAATGAGCAGTTCTTC. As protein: CATSRELFSYNEQFF.